The 3 T cell receptor beta chains in this list originate from one sample, sequenced in a study of spatial heterogeneity in lung cancer. Time point given: sample taken at primary tumor resection. Whole RNA, isolated from tumor, nontumor lung or frozen PBMC, was sequenced without prior sorting. One entry per CDR3 protein, called by TCRdb with MiXCR from the 5' RACE reads. The repertoire consists of about 26,000 distinct CDR3 sequences, with over 10% occurring once and the leading ten covering 25%. Here the sequenced sample was PBMCs, taken at surgery. These receptors were taken from a female donor with early-stage non-small cell lung cancer.

This clonotype was observed at least ten times. J is TRBJ2-7 and V is TRBV28, with a weak D call TRBD2 (5 bases). The CDR3 covers 13 residues. Between the trimmed V and J ends, which lost 10 bases and 2 bases, there was a span of 15 bases. CDR1 and CDR2 (germline): MDHEN, SYDVKM. In DNA, the CDR3 is TGTGCCACCCGGGGAGCTCCGACCTACGAGCAGTACTTC. The encoded protein is CATRGAPTYEQYF.

The chain couples TRBV5-4 to TRBJ1-2; D is unclear. The CDR3 runs 16 residues. Germline V CDR1 and CDR2: SGHNT, YYREEE (reference sequence). V shed 1 base and J shed 1 base, with 14 bases lying between them. The CDR3 DNA is TGTGCCAGCAGCTTGCCCGGGCTCGGATTTAACTATGGCTACACCTTC. Protein sequence: CASSLPGLGFNYGYTF.

The chain joins TRBV20-1 to TRBJ2-5; D is possibly TRBD1 (7 bases). The CDR3 length is 13 residues. Trimming took 3 bases from V and 6 from J, leaving 14 bases between them. Germline CDR1 and CDR2: DFQATT and SNEGSKA (reference sequence). The CDR3 DNA sequence: TGCAGTGCTAGCCTAGGGGGCGGGAAGACCCAGTACTTC. Amino acid sequence: CSASLGGGKTQYF.